A selection of T cell receptor beta chains follows, all from one sample in a study of cytomegalovirus exposure and HLA in healthy donors. Clones were sequenced by immunoSEQ multiplex PCR, and TCRdb holds only the in-frame ones, with some missing. The sample yields under 200,000 clones, around 77% seen once. The sequenced sample was PBMCs. These receptor sequences come from a man aged 50 to 59 in good health and CMV-seropositive. Each CDR3 is given with its conserved first and last residue. D genes are given only for firm matches. For some rows the clone size is stated as once, few or many, or as a class when expanded; others skip it.

V gene,J gene,D gene,clone size,CDR3 DNA,CDR3 protein
TRBV27,TRBJ1-2,TRBD1,.,TGTGCCAGCAGTTTAGGACAGGACTATGGCTACACCTTC,CASSLGQDYGYTF
TRBV4-2,TRBJ2-2,.,.,TGTGCCAGCAGCCGTCAGGGAACTCACACCGGGGAGCTGTTTTTT,CASSRQGTHTGELFF
TRBV18,TRBJ1-4,TRBD1,few,TGTGCCAGCTCACCGGCCGGGACAGGGGCCGAAAAACTGTTTTTT,CASSPAGTGAEKLFF
TRBV27,TRBJ1-2,.,.,TGTGCCAGCAGGGGGCCCGGAGATGGCTACACCTTC,CASRGPGDGYTF
TRBV6-1,TRBJ1-2,.,.,TGTGCCAGCAGTGATAAGATGAAGGTGGAGAGAAACTATGGCTACACCTTC,CASSDKMKVERNYGYTF
TRBV11-2,TRBJ2-5,TRBD1,.,TGTGCCAGCAGCTTCCCAACGACAGGGGTAGTGGAGACCCAGTACTTC,CASSFPTTGVVETQYF
TRBV18,TRBJ2-2,.,.,TGTGCCAGCTCACCCCGGCAGGGTGACACCGGGGAGCTGTTTTTT,CASSPRQGDTGELFF
TRBV15,TRBJ1-5,TRBD1,.,TGTGCCACCAGCAAACAGGGGAGCAATCAGCCCCAGCATTTT,CATSKQGSNQPQHF
TRBV29-1,TRBJ2-4,.,.,TGCAGCGTGACAGCCCTAGCCAAAAACATTCAGTACTTC,CSVTALAKNIQYF
TRBV19,TRBJ1-1,TRBD1,.,TGTGCCAGTAGTATAACAGGGGCTGGCGGGTCGGTGAACACTGAAGCTTTCTTT,CASSITGAGGSVNTEAFF
TRBV15,TRBJ2-3,TRBD2,.,TGTGCCACCAGCACACGCGGCGGGGGGGCCACAGATACGCAGTATTTT,CATSTRGGGATDTQYF
TRBV19,TRBJ1-2,.,.,TGTGCCAGTAGTATCGGGCAGGGCCCCTATGGCTACACCTTC,CASSIGQGPYGYTF
TRBV5-6,TRBJ2-1,TRBD2,once,TGTGCCAGCAGCTCAGGACTAGCCGACAATGAGCAGTTCTTC,CASSSGLADNEQFF
TRBV18,TRBJ1-1,.,.,TGTGCCAGCTCTCTCAAACCCGGGGGGAACACTGAAGCTTTCTTT,CASSLKPGGNTEAFF
TRBV4-3,TRBJ2-7,.,.,TGCGCCAGCAGCCATAGGCAGGGTGACGAGCAGTACTTC,CASSHRQGDEQYF
TRBV11-2,TRBJ2-3,.,once,TGTGCCAGCAGCTTAGGAGGGGCGGGGTCAGATACGCAGTATTTT,CASSLGGAGSDTQYF
TRBV9,TRBJ2-2,TRBD1,.,TGTGCCAGCAGCGTAGGACTTACGAAGGGGGCGAGGACCGGGGAGCTGTTTTTT,CASSVGLTKGARTGELFF
TRBV2,TRBJ2-3,.,.,TGTGCCAGCAGTGAAGAAGGTTTAGGGGTACGAGGCACAGATACGCAGTATTTT,CASSEEGLGVRGTDTQYF
TRBV7-9,TRBJ1-6,TRBD1,.,TGTGCCGCGATAGGACAGGCAACGAATTCACCCCTCCACTTT,CAAIGQATNSPLHF
TRBV4-3,TRBJ1-6,TRBD1,once,TGCGCCAGCGGCTTCGGGACAGGGGTTAATTCACCCCTCCACTTT,CASGFGTGVNSPLHF
TRBV4-1,TRBJ1-2,TRBD1,.,TGCGCCAGCAGCCAAACGGGACAGGGCCTCCCTAACTATGGCTACACCTTC,CASSQTGQGLPNYGYTF
TRBV6-1,TRBJ1-6,.,.,TGTGCCAGCAGTGAACATCCGGGGGTCATTTATAATTCACCCCTCCACTTT,CASSEHPGVIYNSPLHF
TRBV11-2,TRBJ1-4,.,.,TGTGCCAGCAGCCCCAGCGGGCAGGAGACTGAAAAACTGTTTTTT,CASSPSGQETEKLFF
TRBV7-6,TRBJ2-1,TRBD2,.,TGTGCCAGCAGCACCCGTAGCGGGGGGGCCGTAGATGAGCAGTTCTTC,CASSTRSGGAVDEQFF
TRBV30,TRBJ1-5,.,few,TGTGCCTGGAGTGTTGGTTCATCAGGGTCCGATCAGCCCCAGCATTTT,CAWSVGSSGSDQPQHF
TRBV4-2,TRBJ2-2,TRBD2,.,TGTGCCAGCAGCCACATAGGGGGAGGACTAGCGAAGTACACCGGGGAGCTGTTTTTT,CASSHIGGGLAKYTGELFF